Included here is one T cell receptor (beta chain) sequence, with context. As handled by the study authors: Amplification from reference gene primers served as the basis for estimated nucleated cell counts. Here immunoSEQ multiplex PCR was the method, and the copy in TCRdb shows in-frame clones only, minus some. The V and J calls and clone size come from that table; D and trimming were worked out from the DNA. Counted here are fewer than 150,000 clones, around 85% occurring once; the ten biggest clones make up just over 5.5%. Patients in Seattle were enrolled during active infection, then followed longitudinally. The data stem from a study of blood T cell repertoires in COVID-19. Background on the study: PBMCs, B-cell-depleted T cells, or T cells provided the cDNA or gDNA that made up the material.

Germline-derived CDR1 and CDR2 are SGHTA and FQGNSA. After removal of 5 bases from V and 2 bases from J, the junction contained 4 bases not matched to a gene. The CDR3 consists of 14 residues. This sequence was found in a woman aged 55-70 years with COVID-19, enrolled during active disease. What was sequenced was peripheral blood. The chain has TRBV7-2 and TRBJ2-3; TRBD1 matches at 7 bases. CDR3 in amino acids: CASSTDRNTDTQYF. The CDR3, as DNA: TGTGCCAGCAGCACGGACAGGAACACAGATACGCAGTATTTT.